The entry that follows covers one T cell receptor (beta chain) sequence. The antigen is unknown. The CDR3 covers 14 residues. The V end was cut by 7 bases, the J end by 1 base, with 14 bases between. Per germline, CDR1 SGHNT and CDR2 YYREEE (reference sequence). Clones were sequenced by immunoSEQ multiplex PCR, and TCRdb holds only the in-frame ones, with some missing. The table shows 85,000 to 90,000 clones, with around 83% occurring only once. This sample stems from a study of graft-versus-host responses after intestinal transplantation. Study-level results: Declines in HvG clones occurring early post-transplant were associated with peak circulating GvH clone levels.

Sequences were derived from unstimulated CD8+ T cells sorted from spleen or lymph node cells, sampled before intestinal transplant. This clonotype was sampled from a human donor who received an intestinal transplant. The chain employs TRBV5-4 and TRBJ1-1; maybe TRBD1 (6 bases). The CDR3 sequence is CASLFLGGNTEAFF. CDR3 nucleotide sequence: TGTGCCAGCCTATTCTTAGGGGGGAACACTGAAGCTTTCTTT.